The next 14 T cell receptor beta chains were all read from a single sample in a study of OX40 agonist ivuxolimab in advanced cancers. The table came from immunoSEQ multiplex PCR; TCRdb's copy has only in-frame clones and leaves some out. The table shows about 41,000 clones, with roughly nine tenths occurring only once. Sequenced here: CD4+ or CD8+ T cells sorted from blood, sampled in a trial of the OX40 agonist ivuxolimab. The receptors derive from an adult with an advanced solid tumor such as melanoma, head and neck, liver or kidney cancer.

The chain carries TRBV4-2 and TRBJ1-2, with 7 bases matching TRBD1. V was clipped by 0 bases and J by 6 bases; unmatched bases: 7. The CDR3 loop spans 15 amino acids. Looked up from germline, CDR1 is LGHNA and CDR2 is YNFKEQ. The CDR3 protein is CASSQDPDREDGYTF. CDR3 DNA: TGTGCCAGCAGCCAAGACCCCGACAGGGAGGATGGCTACACCTTC.

The rearrangement uses TRBV10-2 and TRBJ2-7; no clear D gene. Per germline, CDR1 WSHSY and CDR2 SAAADI. The V gene lost 3 bases and the J gene lost 0 bases, with 9 bases spanning the gap. The CDR3 is made up of 14 amino acids. This chain's CDR3 is CASSDPRSSYEQYF. In DNA, the CDR3 is TGCGCCAGCAGTGATCCGAGGAGCTCCTACGAGCAGTACTTC.

The CDR3 is CASSNREGPHKNSNQPQHF. The CDR3, as DNA: TGTGCCAGCAGCAATCGGGAGGGACCCCACAAAAATAGCAATCAGCCCCAGCATTTT. This chain uses TRBV21-1 with TRBJ1-5. TRBV21-1 is noted as a pseudogene. There are 19 residues in the CDR3.

A single count supports this clone. The J gene is TRBJ2-1, the V gene TRBV11-3; 7 bases are a match to TRBD2. This CDR3 is built from 15 residues. Trimming at V came to 4 bases and at J to 2 bases, leaving 5 bases not matched to a gene. Germline values: CDR1 SGHNT, CDR2 YENEEA. The CDR3 loop reads CASSSPAGAYNEQFF. The CDR3 DNA sequence: TGTGCCAGCAGCTCCCCCGCGGGGGCCTACAATGAGCAGTTCTTC. The whole variable domain, filled in from reference TRBV11-3 and TRBJ2-1, reads EAGVVQSPRYKIIEKKQPVAFWCNPISGHNTLYWYLQNLGQGPELLIRYENEEAVDDSQLPKDRFSAERLKGVDSTLKIQPAELGDSAVYLCASSSPAGAYNEQFFGPGTRLTVL.

This clone was seen a single time. This rearrangement joins TRBV5-1 to TRBJ2-5; possible D gene TRBD1, 5 bases. The CDR3 runs to 14 residues. V dropped 7 bases and J dropped 0 bases, with 13 bases sitting between them. Germline CDR1 is SGHRS and CDR2 is YFSETQ. The CDR3 coding sequence is TGCGCCAGCGCGAGGACACCGTACCAAGAGACCCAGTACTTC. The encoded protein is CASARTPYQETQYF. The entire variable domain, with the rest obtained from reference TRBV5-1 and TRBJ2-5, is as follows: KAGVTQTPRYLIKTRGQQVTLSCSPISGHRSVSWYQQTPGQGLQFLFEYFSETQRNKGNFPGRFSGRQFSNSRSEMNVSTLELGDSALYLCASARTPYQETQYFGPGTRLLVL.

This sequence joins TRBV5-1 and TRBJ2-7; a weak D match, TRBD1 (5 bases). V was cut by 6 bases and J by 6 bases, with 16 bases left in between. The length of the CDR3 is 13 residues. Looked up from germline, CDR1 is SGHRS and CDR2 is YFSETQ. The CDR3 nucleotides are TGCGCCAGCAATCAGGGAACAGAAGGCGAGCAGTACTTC. Protein product: CASNQGTEGEQYF.

The J gene is TRBJ2-5, the V gene TRBV27; TRBD2 might be the D (6 bases). The germline V gene has CDR1 MNHEY and CDR2 SMNVEV (reference sequence). V was cut by 6 bases and J by 1 base, with 9 bases left in between. The CDR3 is made up of 13 amino acids. This chain's CDR3 is CASSPGGQETQYF. The DNA for the CDR3 is TGTGCCAGCAGCCCCGGGGGCCAAGAGACCCAGTACTTC.

CDR3 amino acids: CARSLEGGTDTQYF. The CDR3 DNA reads as TGTGCCAGAAGCTTGGAAGGGGGCACAGATACGCAGTATTTT. The J gene is TRBJ2-3, the V gene TRBV5-3, with D perhaps TRBD1 (5 bases). TRBV5-3 has ORF status, its function being uncertain. V was shortened by 0 bases and J by 1 base, with 6 bases between the two germline ends. The CDR3 runs to 14 residues.

Of note for this clone: Within the sample, other DNA sequences also encode this same CDR3. The rearrangement joins TRBV7-3 to TRBJ2-3; 7 bases are a match to TRBD2. Germline V lookup: CDR1 SGHTA, CDR2 FQGTGA. J lost 3 bases, V lost 6 bases, and 0 bases had no gene match. CDR3 length equals 12 residues. CDR3 in DNA: TGTGCCAGCAGGGGGGGGACAGATACGCAGTATTTT. It encodes CASRGGTDTQYF.

CDR3 DNA sequence: TGTGCCAGCAGCCGCAGCGGGGGGGATGAGACCCAGTACTTC. Protein: CASSRSGGDETQYF. V usage is TRBV6-1 and J usage is TRBJ2-5, with TRBD2 matching over 10 bases. The CDR3 runs to 14 residues. Losses at the gene ends were 6 bases for V and 5 bases for J; bases not matched to a gene: 6. Germline CDR1 is MNHNS and CDR2 is SASEGT.

This clone showed up just once. The chain links TRBV10-3 to TRBJ1-4; D is possibly TRBD1 (5 bases). Deletions cut 0 bases from V and 4 bases from J, with 6 bases between. Germline V gene data show CDR1 as ENHRY and CDR2 as SYGVKD. The CDR3 loop spans 14 amino acids. In DNA, the CDR3 is TGTGCCATCAGTGAGTCGACAGATAATGAAAAACTGTTTTTT. Translating it yields CAISESTDNEKLFF.

The chain is built from TRBV6-1 and TRBJ1-2; 7 bases agree with TRBD1. CDR1 is MNHNS, CDR2 SASEGT, per germline. V shed 9 bases and J 4 bases; nucleotides not matched to a gene: 8. The CDR3 spans 13 residues. The CDR3 DNA sequence: TGTGCCAGTCATCAGGGGGGCCGCTATGGCTACACCTTC. Protein sequence: CASHQGGRYGYTF.

The V and J genes are TRBV11-3 and TRBJ1-1; the D is unclear. CDR3 length: 15 amino acids. Trimming stripped 0 bases from V and 0 bases from J, with 8 bases between. Germline CDR1 and CDR2: SGHNT and YENEEA. CDR3 in amino acids: CASSLDGRVNTEAFF. The CDR3 DNA follows: TGTGCCAGCAGCTTAGACGGCAGAGTGAACACTGAAGCTTTCTTT. Drawing the rest from reference TRBV11-3 and TRBJ1-1, the complete variable domain is EAGVVQSPRYKIIEKKQPVAFWCNPISGHNTLYWYLQNLGQGPELLIRYENEEAVDDSQLPKDRFSAERLKGVDSTLKIQPAELGDSAVYLCASSLDGRVNTEAFFGQGTRLTVV.

The rearrangement joins TRBV2 to TRBJ2-5; 11 nucleotides match TRBD1. CDR1 and CDR2 from the germline V gene are SNHLY and FYNNEI. The V and J ends lost 7 bases and 5 bases, in that order; junction bases with no gene match: 9. The CDR3 has 15 amino acids. CDR3 region: CASTSPGQGVETQYF. The DNA of the CDR3 is TGTGCCAGCACATCTCCGGGACAGGGGGTTGAGACCCAGTACTTC. Variable domain in full (rest from reference TRBV2 and TRBJ2-5): EPEVTQTPSHQVTQMGQEVILRCVPISNHLYFYWYRQILGQKVEFLVSFYNNEISEKSEIFDDQFSVERPDGSNFTLKIRSTKLEDSAMYFCASTSPGQGVETQYFGPGTRLLVL.